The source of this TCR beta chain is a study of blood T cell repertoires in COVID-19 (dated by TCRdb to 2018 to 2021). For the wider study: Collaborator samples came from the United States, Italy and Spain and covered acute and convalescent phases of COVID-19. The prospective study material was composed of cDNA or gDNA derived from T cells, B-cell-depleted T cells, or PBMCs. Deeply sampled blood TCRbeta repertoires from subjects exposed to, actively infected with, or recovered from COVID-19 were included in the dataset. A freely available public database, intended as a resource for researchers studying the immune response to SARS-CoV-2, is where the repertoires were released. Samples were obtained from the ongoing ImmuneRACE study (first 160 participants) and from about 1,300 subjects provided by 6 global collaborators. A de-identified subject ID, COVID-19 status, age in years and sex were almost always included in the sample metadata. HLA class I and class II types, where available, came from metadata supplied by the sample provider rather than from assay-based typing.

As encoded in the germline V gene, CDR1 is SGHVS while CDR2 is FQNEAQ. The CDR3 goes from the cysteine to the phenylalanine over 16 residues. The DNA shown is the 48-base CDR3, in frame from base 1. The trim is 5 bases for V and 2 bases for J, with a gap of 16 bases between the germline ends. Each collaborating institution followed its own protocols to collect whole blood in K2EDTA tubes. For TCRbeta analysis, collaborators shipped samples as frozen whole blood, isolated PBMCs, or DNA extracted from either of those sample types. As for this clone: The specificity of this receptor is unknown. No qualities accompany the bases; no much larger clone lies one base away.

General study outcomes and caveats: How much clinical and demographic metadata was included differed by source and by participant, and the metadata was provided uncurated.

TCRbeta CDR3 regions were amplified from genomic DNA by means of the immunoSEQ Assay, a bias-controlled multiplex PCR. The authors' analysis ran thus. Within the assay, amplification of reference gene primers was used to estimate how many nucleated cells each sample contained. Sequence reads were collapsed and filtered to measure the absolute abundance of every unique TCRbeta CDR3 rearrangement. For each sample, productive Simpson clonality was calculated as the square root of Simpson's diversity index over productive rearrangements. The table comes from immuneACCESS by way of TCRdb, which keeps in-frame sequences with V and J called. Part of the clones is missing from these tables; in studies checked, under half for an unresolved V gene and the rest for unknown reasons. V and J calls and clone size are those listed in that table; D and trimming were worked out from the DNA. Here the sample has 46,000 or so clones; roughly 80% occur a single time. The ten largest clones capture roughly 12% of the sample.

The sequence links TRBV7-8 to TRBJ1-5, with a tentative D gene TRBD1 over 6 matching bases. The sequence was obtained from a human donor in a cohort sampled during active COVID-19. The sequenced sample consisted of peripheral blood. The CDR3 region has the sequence CASSGGRGRGNQPQHF. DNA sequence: TGTGCCAGCAGCGGAGGCAGGGGAAGAGGCAATCAGCCCCAGCATTTT.